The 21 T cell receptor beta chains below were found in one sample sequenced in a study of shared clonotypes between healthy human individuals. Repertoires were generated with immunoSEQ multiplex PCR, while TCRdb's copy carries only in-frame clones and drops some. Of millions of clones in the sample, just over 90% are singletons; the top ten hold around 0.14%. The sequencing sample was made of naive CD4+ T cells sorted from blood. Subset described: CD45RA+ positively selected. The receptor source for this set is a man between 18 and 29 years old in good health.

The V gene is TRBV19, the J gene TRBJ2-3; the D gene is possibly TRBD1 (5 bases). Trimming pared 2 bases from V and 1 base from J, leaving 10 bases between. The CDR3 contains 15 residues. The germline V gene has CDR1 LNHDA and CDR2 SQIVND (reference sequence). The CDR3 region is CASSIPGWGTDTQYF. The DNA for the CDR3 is TGTGCCAGTAGTATACCAGGGTGGGGCACAGATACGCAGTATTTT.

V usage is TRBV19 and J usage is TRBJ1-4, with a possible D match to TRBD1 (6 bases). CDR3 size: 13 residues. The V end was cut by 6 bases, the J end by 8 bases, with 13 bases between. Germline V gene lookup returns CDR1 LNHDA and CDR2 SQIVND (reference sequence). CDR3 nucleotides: TGTGCCAGTAGCTCCATAGGGGGAGAAAAACTGTTTTTT. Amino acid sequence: CASSSIGGEKLFF.

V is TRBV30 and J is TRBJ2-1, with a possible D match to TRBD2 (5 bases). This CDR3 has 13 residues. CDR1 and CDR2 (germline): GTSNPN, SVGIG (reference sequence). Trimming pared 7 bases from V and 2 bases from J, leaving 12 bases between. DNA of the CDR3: TGTGCCTCGAGAGAGGGTGCCTACAATGAGCAGTTCTTC. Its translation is CASREGAYNEQFF.

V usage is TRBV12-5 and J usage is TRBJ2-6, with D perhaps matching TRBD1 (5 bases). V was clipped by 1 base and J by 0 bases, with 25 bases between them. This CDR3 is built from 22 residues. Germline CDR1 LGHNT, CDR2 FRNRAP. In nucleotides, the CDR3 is TGTGCTAGTGGTTTGGGACAAAAGGACACCGTGGGCACAGGCTCTGGGGCCAACGTCCTGACTTTC. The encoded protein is CASGLGQKDTVGTGSGANVLTF.

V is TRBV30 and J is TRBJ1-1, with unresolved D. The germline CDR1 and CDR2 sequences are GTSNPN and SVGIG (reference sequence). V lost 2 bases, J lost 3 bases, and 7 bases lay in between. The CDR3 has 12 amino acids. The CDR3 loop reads CAWSQRHTEAFF. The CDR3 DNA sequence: TGTGCCTGGAGTCAAAGGCACACTGAAGCTTTCTTT. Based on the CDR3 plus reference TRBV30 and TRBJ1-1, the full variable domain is SQTIHQWPATLVQPVGSPLSLECTVEGTSNPNLYWYRQAAGRGLQLLFYSVGIGQISSEVPQNLSASRPQDRQFILSSKKLLLSDSGFYLCAWSQRHTEAFFGQGTRLTVV.

As DNA, the CDR3 is TGTGCCAGTAGTATCGGGCCAGTAGGAAACACCATATATTTT. It translates to CASSIGPVGNTIYF. This chain connects TRBV19 to TRBJ1-3, with D hard to call. V was cut by 3 bases and J by 4 bases, with 10 bases left in between. Germline V gene data show CDR1 as LNHDA and CDR2 as SQIVND (reference sequence). This CDR3 has 14 amino acids.

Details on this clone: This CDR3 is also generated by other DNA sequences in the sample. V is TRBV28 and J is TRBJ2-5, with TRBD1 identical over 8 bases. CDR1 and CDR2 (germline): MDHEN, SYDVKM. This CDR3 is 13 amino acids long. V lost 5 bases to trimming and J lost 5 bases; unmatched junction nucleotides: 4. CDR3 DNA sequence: TGTGCCAGCAGTAGAGACAGGGGCGAGACCCAGTACTTC. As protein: CASSRDRGETQYF.

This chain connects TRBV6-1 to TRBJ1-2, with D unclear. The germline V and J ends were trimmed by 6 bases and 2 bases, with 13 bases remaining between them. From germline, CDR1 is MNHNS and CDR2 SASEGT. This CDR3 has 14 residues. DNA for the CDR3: TGTGCCAGCAGATGGTTGTCACAGAACTATGGCTACACCTTC. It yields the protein CASRWLSQNYGYTF.

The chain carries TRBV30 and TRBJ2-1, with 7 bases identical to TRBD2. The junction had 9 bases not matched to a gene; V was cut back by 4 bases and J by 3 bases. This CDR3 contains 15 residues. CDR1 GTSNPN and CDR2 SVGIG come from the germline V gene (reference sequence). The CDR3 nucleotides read TGTGCCTGGACGCGGGAGTTAGCGGTCTACAATGAGCAGTTCTTC. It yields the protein CAWTRELAVYNEQFF. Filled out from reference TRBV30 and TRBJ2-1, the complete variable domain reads SQTIHQWPATLVQPVGSPLSLECTVEGTSNPNLYWYRQAAGRGLQLLFYSVGIGQISSEVPQNLSASRPQDRQFILSSKKLLLSDSGFYLCAWTRELAVYNEQFFGPGTRLTVL.

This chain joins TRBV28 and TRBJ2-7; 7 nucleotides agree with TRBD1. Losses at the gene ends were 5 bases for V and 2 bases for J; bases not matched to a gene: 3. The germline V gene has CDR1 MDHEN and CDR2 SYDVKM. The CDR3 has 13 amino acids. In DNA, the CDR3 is TGTGCCAGCAGTCCGACAGGGCCCTACGAGCAGTACTTC. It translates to CASSPTGPYEQYF.

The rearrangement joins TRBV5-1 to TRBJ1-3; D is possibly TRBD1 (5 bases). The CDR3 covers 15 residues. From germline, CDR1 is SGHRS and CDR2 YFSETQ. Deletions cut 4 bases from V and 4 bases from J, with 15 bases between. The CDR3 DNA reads TGCGCCAGCAGCCTCGCCGGGACTCAGGGAAACACCATATATTTT. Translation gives CASSLAGTQGNTIYF. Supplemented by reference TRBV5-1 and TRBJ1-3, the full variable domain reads KAGVTQTPRYLIKTRGQQVTLSCSPISGHRSVSWYQQTPGQGLQFLFEYFSETQRNKGNFPGRFSGRQFSNSRSEMNVSTLELGDSALYLCASSLAGTQGNTIYFGEGSWLTVV.

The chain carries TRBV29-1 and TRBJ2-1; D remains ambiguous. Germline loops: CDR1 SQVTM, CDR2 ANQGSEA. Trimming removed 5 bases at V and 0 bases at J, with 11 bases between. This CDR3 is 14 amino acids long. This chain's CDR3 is CSVPKGSSYNEQFF. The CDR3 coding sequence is TGCAGCGTTCCCAAGGGAAGCTCCTACAATGAGCAGTTCTTC.

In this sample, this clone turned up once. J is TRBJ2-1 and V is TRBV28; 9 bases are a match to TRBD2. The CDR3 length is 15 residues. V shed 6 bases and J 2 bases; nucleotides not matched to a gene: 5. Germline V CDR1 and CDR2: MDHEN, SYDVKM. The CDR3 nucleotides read TGTGCCAGCAGAAGCGGGGGGCCACCCTACAATGAGCAGTTCTTC. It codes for CASRSGGPPYNEQFF.

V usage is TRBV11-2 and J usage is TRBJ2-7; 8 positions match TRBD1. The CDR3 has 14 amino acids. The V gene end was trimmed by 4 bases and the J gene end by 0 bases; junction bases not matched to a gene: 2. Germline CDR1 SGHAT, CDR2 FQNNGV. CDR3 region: CASSWDRSSYEQYF. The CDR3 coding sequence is TGTGCCAGCAGCTGGGACAGGAGCTCCTACGAGCAGTACTTC.

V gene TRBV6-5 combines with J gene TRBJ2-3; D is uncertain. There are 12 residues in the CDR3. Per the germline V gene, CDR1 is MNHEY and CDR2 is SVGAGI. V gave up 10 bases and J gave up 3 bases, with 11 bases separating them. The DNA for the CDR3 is TGTGCCACTCGAAGTACGACAGATACGCAGTATTTT. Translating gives CATRSTTDTQYF.

CDR3 residues: CASSADTYETQYF. The CDR3 DNA reads TGCGCCAGCAGCGCGGACACTTATGAGACCCAGTACTTC. V gene TRBV5-1 combines with J gene TRBJ2-5; weak D call: TRBD1 (5 bases). Germline assignment: CDR1 SGHRS and CDR2 YFSETQ. CDR3 length equals 13 residues. V was pared by 4 bases and J by 5 bases, with 12 bases between.

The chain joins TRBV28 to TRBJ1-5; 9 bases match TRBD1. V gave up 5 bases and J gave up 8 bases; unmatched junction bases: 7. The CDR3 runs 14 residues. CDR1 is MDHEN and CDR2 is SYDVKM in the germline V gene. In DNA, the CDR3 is TGTGCCAGCAGTGGCGGGACAGGGAAAGAGCCCCAGCATTTT. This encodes CASSGGTGKEPQHF.

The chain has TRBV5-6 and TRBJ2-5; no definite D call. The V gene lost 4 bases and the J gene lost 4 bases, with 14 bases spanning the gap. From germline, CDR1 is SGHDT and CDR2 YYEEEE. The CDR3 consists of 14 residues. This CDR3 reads CASSPGLRLETQYF. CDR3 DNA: TGTGCCAGCAGCCCTGGGTTAAGGCTAGAGACCCAGTACTTC. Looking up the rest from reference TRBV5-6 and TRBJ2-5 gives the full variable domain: DAGVTQSPTHLIKTRGQQVTLRCSPKSGHDTVSWYQQALGQGPQFIFQYYEEEERQRGNFPDRFSGHQFPNYSSELNVNALLLGDSALYLCASSPGLRLETQYFGPGTRLLVL.

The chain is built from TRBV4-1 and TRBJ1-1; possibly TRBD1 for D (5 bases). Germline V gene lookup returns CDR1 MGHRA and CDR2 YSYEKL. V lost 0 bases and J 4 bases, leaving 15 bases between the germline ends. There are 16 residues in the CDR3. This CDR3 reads CASSQDSPGRGTEAFF. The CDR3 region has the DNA TGCGCCAGCAGCCAAGACTCCCCAGGGAGGGGCACTGAAGCTTTCTTT.

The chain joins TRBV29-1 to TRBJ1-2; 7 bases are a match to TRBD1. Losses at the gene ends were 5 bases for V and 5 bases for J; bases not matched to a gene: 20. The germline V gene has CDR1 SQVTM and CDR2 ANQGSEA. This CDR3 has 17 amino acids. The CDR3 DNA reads TGCAGCGTTTTGAAGGGACAGCTAGGGGGTAACGAATATGGCTACACCTTC. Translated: CSVLKGQLGGNEYGYTF.

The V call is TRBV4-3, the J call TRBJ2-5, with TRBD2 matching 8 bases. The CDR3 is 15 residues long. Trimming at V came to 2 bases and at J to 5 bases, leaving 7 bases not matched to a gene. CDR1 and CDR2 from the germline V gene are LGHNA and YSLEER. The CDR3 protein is CASSQSLAVGETQYF. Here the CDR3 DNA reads TGCGCCAGCAGCCAATCACTAGCGGTGGGGGAGACCCAGTACTTC.